These 10 T cell receptor beta chains came from one sample sequenced in a study of cytomegalovirus exposure and HLA in healthy donors (dated by TCRdb to 2016 to 2017). Receptors were amplified or captured by the immunoSEQ multiplex PCR assay. In its TCRdb copy, this immuneACCESS table keeps in-frame sequences only and misses some clones. Where compared with another copy, unresolved V genes explain less than half of these, and the others have no known cause. The sample contains tens of thousands of clones, 94% of them found a single time. Of the sample, 2.5% to 3.5% falls within the top ten clones. The sample consisted of PBMCs. The receptors shown here come from a woman aged 18 to 35 in good health and CMV-seropositive.

The chain has TRBV9 and TRBJ2-4; D may be TRBD1 (5 bases). Deletions cut 4 bases from V and 8 bases from J, with 25 bases between. Germline lookup yields CDR1 SGDLS and CDR2 YYNGEE. The length of the CDR3 is 17 residues. The CDR3 nucleotides are TGTGCCAGCAGCACGGACCCCTCAGGGCCCCTGGGGTACATTCAGTACTTC. This gives the protein CASSTDPSGPLGYIQYF.

The chain carries TRBV7-8 and TRBJ1-1; 11 bases agree with TRBD1. V lost 1 base, J lost 7 bases, and 5 bases stayed unmatched. Germline V gene sequence: CDR1 SGHVS, CDR2 FQNEAQ. The CDR3 runs to 15 residues. The CDR3 DNA reads TGTGCCAGCAGCTTAGGAGGACAGGGGGCTCGTGAAGCTTTCTTT. Residues: CASSLGGQGAREAFF.

V is TRBV28 and J is TRBJ1-1, with TRBD1 matching 7 bases. CDR1 MDHEN and CDR2 SYDVKM come from the germline V gene. Trimming removed 4 bases from V and 0 bases from J; junction bases left unmatched: 5. The CDR3 has 15 residues. CDR3 protein: CASSSPGTVNTEAFF. The CDR3 nucleotides are TGTGCCAGCAGTTCTCCCGGGACAGTGAACACTGAAGCTTTCTTT.

This chain connects TRBV27 to TRBJ1-2; 8 bases agree with TRBD1. Trimming removed 5 bases from V and 0 bases from J; junction bases left unmatched: 2. CDR3 length: 14 residues. CDR1 is MNHEY, CDR2 SMNVEV, per germline (reference sequence). The CDR3, as DNA: TGTGCCAGCAGTCTACAGGGGGCTAACTATGGCTACACCTTC. It specifies CASSLQGANYGYTF.

This clone was found once. The genes are TRBV2 and TRBJ2-1, with D possibly TRBD1 on 5 matching bases. Germline CDR1 is SNHLY and CDR2 is FYNNEI. V lost 5 bases and J 1 base, leaving 12 bases between the germline ends. The CDR3 is made up of 15 amino acids. The CDR3 sequence is CASSRLGQSYNEQFF. The CDR3, as DNA: TGTGCCAGCAGTCGACTTGGACAATCCTACAATGAGCAGTTCTTC. Full variable domain (missing parts from reference TRBV2 and TRBJ2-1): EPEVTQTPSHQVTQMGQEVILRCVPISNHLYFYWYRQILGQKVEFLVSFYNNEISEKSEIFDDQFSVERPDGSNFTLKIRSTKLEDSAMYFCASSRLGQSYNEQFFGPGTRLTVL.

The rearrangement uses TRBV5-1 and TRBJ2-6; 7 bases map to TRBD1. This CDR3 region has 17 residues. Per the germline V gene, CDR1 is SGHRS and CDR2 is YFSETQ. V shed 2 bases, J shed 4 bases, and the junction held 9 bases outside the gene matches. The CDR3 DNA follows: TGCGCCAGCAGCTTCTTCCGACAGGGCCCCGGGGCCAACGTCCTGACTTTC. It translates to CASSFFRQGPGANVLTF.

The V gene is TRBV6-1, the J gene TRBJ1-2; perhaps TRBD1 as D (5 bases). Trimming took 1 base from V and 7 from J, leaving 16 bases between them. Germline CDR1 and CDR2: MNHNS and SASEGT. CDR3 length equals 15 residues. In DNA, the CDR3 is TGTGCCAGCAGTGAAGGTATCGGGGGAGAAGTTGGCTACACCTTC. It codes for CASSEGIGGEVGYTF.

The chain recombines TRBV29-1 with TRBJ2-7; TRBD1 might be the D (6 bases). V lost 3 bases to trimming and J lost 9 bases, with 15 bases between them. The CDR3 runs to 12 residues. In germline, CDR1 is SQVTM, CDR2 ANQGSEA. The CDR3 here is CSVDDWDNGQYF. The CDR3 DNA sequence: TGCAGCGTTGATGACTGGGACAACGGGCAGTACTTC.

The chain has TRBV6-5 and TRBJ1-5, with a possible D match to TRBD1 (5 bases). The CDR3 covers 14 residues. Germline CDR1 and CDR2: MNHEY and SVGAGI. Trimming cost V 6 bases and J 0 bases, with 9 bases left between them. The CDR3 region has the DNA TGTGCCAGCAGCCAACAGGATAGCAATCAGCCCCAGCATTTT. This gives the protein CASSQQDSNQPQHF.

The chain carries TRBV5-1 and TRBJ1-4; 7 bases are a match to TRBD1. This CDR3 has 16 amino acids. J was trimmed by 4 bases and V by 4 bases; bases with no gene match: 10. The germline gives CDR1 SGHRS, CDR2 YFSETQ. The CDR3 loop reads CASSKPPGQHNEKLFF. CDR3 sequence (DNA): TGCGCCAGCAGCAAACCACCGGGACAGCATAATGAAAAACTGTTTTTT.